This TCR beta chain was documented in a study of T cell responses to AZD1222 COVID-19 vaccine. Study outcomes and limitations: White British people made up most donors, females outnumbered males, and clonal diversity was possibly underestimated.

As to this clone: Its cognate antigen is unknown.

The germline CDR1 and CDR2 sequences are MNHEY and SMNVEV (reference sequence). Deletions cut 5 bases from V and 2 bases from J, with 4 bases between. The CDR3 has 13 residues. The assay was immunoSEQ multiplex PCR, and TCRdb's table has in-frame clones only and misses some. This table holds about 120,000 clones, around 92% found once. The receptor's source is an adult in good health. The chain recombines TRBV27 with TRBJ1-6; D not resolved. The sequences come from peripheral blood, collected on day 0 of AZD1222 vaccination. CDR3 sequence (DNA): TGTGCCAGCAGTGACCCCTATAATTCACCCCTCCACTTT. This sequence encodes CASSDPYNSPLHF.